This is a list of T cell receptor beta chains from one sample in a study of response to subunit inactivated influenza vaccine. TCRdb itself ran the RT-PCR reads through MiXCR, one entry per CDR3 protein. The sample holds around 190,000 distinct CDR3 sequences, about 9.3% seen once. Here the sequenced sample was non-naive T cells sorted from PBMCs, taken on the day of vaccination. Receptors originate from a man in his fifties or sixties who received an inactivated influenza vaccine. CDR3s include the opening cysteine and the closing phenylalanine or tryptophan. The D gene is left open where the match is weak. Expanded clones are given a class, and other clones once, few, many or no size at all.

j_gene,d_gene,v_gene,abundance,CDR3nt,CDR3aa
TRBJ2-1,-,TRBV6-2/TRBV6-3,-,TGTGCCAGCAGTTACTCGAGTGGGGGGCGCGGGTACAATGAGCAGTTCTTC,CASSYSSGGRGYNEQFF
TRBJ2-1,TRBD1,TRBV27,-,TGTGCCAGCAGTTTCCAGGGGGTAGGTGAGCAGTTCTTC,CASSFQGVGEQFF
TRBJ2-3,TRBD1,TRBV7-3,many,TGTGCCAGCAGCTCACTACAGGGGCCAGATACGCAGTATTTT,CASSSLQGPDTQYF
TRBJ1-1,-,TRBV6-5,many,TGTGCCAGCAGCTTAGGACCTCGAACTGAAGCTTTCTTT,CASSLGPRTEAFF
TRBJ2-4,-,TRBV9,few,TGTGCCAGCAGCGTAGCTACCGGGGTTCCAAACATTCAGTACTTC,CASSVATGVPNIQYF
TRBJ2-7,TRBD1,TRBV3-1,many,TGTGCCAGCAGCCAAGGAGGAACAGGGGCGCAGTACTTC,CASSQGGTGAQYF
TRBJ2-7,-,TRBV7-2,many,TGTGCCAGCAGCTTTAGTCCTATTCTTTCCTACGAGCAGTACTTC,CASSFSPILSYEQYF
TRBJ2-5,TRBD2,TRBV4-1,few,TGCGCCAGCAGCCAAGATTTCCGGGGGGGGGAAGAGACCCAGTACTTC,CASSQDFRGGEETQYF
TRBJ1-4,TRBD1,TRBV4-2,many,TGTGCCAGCAGCCGAGTACCGGGACAGGCAGGGGTAACTAATGAAAAACTGTTTTTT,CASSRVPGQAGVTNEKLFF
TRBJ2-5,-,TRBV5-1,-,TGCGCCAGCAGCTTCCAGGGTGTCCAAGAGACCCAGTACTTC,CASSFQGVQETQYF
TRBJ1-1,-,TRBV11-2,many,TGTGCCAGCAGCTTAGATTTTGCAGGGGCACTGAACACTGAAGCTTTCTTT,CASSLDFAGALNTEAFF
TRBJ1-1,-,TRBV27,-,TGTGCCAGCAGTTCCAGGGTAAAGGCTGAAGCTTTCTTT,CASSSRVKAEAFF
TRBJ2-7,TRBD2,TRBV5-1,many,TGCGCCAGCAGCCCCGGGGGGAGGGCTTCCGCTTACGAGCAGTACTTC,CASSPGGRASAYEQYF
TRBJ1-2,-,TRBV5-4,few,TGTGCCAGCAGCACCAAAGGGGACTATGGCTACACCTTC,CASSTKGDYGYTF
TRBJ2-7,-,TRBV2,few,TGTGCCAGCAGACTCACGGACAGTTCAGTCGGCGAGCAGTACTTC,CASRLTDSSVGEQYF
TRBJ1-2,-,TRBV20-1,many,TGCAGTGCTAGAGGTGACCTATATGGCTACACCTTC,CSARGDLYGYTF
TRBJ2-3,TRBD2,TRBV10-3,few,TGTGCCATCAGTCTCGCGGGGGGAGCAGGAGATACGCAGTATTTT,CAISLAGGAGDTQYF
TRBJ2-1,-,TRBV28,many,TGTGCCAGCAGTATAGGGGGGGGCAATGAGCAGTTCTTC,CASSIGGGNEQFF
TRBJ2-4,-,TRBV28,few,TGTGCCAGCAGAACAGGGTTTGGAAGAAACATTCAGTACTTC,CASRTGFGRNIQYF
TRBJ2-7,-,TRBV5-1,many,TGCGCCAGCAGCTTGGATCGGTCTAGGGTCGAGCAGTACTTC,CASSLDRSRVEQYF
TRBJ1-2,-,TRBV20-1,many,TGCAGTGCCCGTCCCCAGGGAAATGGCTACACCTTC,CSARPQGNGYTF
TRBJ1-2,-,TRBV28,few,TGTGCCAGCAGCAGGACAGACTATGGCTACACCTTC,CASSRTDYGYTF
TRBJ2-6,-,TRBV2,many,TGTGCCAGCAGGGCTAGCTCTGGGGCCAACGTCCTGACTTTC,CASRASSGANVLTF
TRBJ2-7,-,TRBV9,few,TGTGCCAGCAGCGCGATCCACGTCCCGGGGCTTCTTTCGAACGAGCAGTACTTC,CASSAIHVPGLLSNEQYF
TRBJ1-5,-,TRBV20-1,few,TGCAGTGCTAGAGGACAGATCAGCAATCAGCCCCAGCATTTT,CSARGQISNQPQHF
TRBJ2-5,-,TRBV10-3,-,TGTGCCATCAGTGAGTCAATAGGGCCAGAGACCCAGTACTTC,CAISESIGPETQYF
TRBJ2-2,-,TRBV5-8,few,TGTGCCAGCAGCAAACGCATAACGGGAGCCGGGGAGCTGTTTTTT,CASSKRITGAGELFF
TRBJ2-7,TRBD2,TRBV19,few,TGTGCCAGTAGCTCCGGACTAGCGGGAAGCAACGAGCAGTACTTC,CASSSGLAGSNEQYF
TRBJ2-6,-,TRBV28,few,TGTGCCAGCAGTATGAGACAGGTTAGCTCTGGGGCCAACGTCCTGACTTTC,CASSMRQVSSGANVLTF
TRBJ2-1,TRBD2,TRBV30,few,TGTGCCTGGAGTATCGGACTAGCTCTTATTCCGTTCTTC,CAWSIGLALIPFF
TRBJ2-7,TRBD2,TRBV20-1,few,TGCAGTGCTAGCTCAGCGGGGGGTTTTTACGAGCAGTACTTC,CSASSAGGFYEQYF
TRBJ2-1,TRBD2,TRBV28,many,TGTGCCAGCAGTTTAGTTTCCTTAGCGGGGGGGGTGAGTGAGGATGAGCAGTTCTTC,CASSLVSLAGGVSEDEQFF
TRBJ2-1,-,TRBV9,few,TGTGCCAGCAGCGTAGGGCGGGGTCCCCGCTACAATGAGCAGTTCTTC,CASSVGRGPRYNEQFF
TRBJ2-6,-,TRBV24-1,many,TGTGCCACCAGTGATGGATCCCGGGGCGCCTCCTCTGGGGCCAACGTCCTGACTTTC,CATSDGSRGASSGANVLTF
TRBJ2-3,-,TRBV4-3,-,TGCGCCAGCAGCCAAGAAGGGGGTTTCCTGACAGATACGCAGTATTTT,CASSQEGGFLTDTQYF
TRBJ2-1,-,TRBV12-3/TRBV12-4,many,TGTGCCAGCAGCGGCTTGACGGGGCAGTTCTTC,CASSGLTGQFF
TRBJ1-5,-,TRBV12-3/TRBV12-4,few,TGTGCCAGCAGTTTAAATGGCCTTAGCAATCAGCCCCAGCATTTT,CASSLNGLSNQPQHF
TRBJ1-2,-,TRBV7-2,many,TGTGCCAGCAGTCCTGAGCCGGTTTCGGTAGTAGGCTACACCTTC,CASSPEPVSVVGYTF
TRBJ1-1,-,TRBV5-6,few,TGTGCCAGCAGTTACTCGGGGGCGAACACTGAAGCTTTCTTT,CASSYSGANTEAFF
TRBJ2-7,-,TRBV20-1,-,TGCTGTGCTAGAGCCCCTCGCGAAACTAGGTACTCCTACGAGCAGTACTTC,CCARAPRETRYSYEQYF
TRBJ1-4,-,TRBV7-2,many,TGTGCCAGCAGCCCTAGTCGAACTAATGAAAAACTGTTTTTT,CASSPSRTNEKLFF
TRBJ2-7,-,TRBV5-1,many,TGCGCCAGCAGCCCGACATCCGGAGAGATGTACGAGCAGTACTTC,CASSPTSGEMYEQYF
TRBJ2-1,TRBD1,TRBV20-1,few,TGCAGTGCTAGAGATCGAGGGGGCTCCGATGAGCAGTTCTTC,CSARDRGGSDEQFF
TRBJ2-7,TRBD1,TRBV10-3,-,TGTGCCATCAGTGAGGGAGGACAGGCCCCCTACGAGCAGTACTTC,CAISEGGQAPYEQYF
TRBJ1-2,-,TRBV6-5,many,TGTGCCAGCAGTTACCGGGAACCACAGGGAAACTATGGCTACACCTTC,CASSYREPQGNYGYTF
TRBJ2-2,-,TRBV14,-,TGTGCCAGCAGCCAAGATTACCTTATACAACCCACCGGGGAGCTGTTTTTT,CASSQDYLIQPTGELFF
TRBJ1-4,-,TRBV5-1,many,TGCGCCAGCAGCCATGGACAGTTAAGTGGGGTCACTAATGAAAAACTGTTTTTT,CASSHGQLSGVTNEKLFF
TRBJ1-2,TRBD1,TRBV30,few,TGTGCCTGGGGACAGGGGTCGGGAGGCTACACCTTC,CAWGQGSGGYTF
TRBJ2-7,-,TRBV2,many,TGTGCCAGCAGATTCGCGGGTTATGCCTACGAGCAGTACTTC,CASRFAGYAYEQYF
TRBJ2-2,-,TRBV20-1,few,TGCAGTGCTAGACCCGGGCGAACCGGGGAGCTGTTTTTT,CSARPGRTGELFF
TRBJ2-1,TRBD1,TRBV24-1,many,TGTGCCACCAGCGCTCGGGACAGGGTTTACAATGAGCAGTTCTTC,CATSARDRVYNEQFF
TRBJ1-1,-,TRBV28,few,TGTGCCAGCAGTTCCCATGGTGTAGGCACTGAAGCTTTCTTT,CASSSHGVGTEAFF
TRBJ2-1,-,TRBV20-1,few,TGCAGTGCTAGAGATAGGCGACTAGATCGCCATGAGCAGTTCTTC,CSARDRRLDRHEQFF
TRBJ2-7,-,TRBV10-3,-,TGTGCCATCAGTGGACAGGACTCCTACGAGCAGTACTTC,CAISGQDSYEQYF
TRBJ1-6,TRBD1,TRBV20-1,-,TGCAGTGCCCTCTCAGGGGGACATCACAATTCACCCCTCCACTTT,CSALSGGHHNSPLHF
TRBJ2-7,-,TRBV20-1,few,TGCAGTGCAGAGCGGGTCTACGAGCAGTACTTC,CSAERVYEQYF